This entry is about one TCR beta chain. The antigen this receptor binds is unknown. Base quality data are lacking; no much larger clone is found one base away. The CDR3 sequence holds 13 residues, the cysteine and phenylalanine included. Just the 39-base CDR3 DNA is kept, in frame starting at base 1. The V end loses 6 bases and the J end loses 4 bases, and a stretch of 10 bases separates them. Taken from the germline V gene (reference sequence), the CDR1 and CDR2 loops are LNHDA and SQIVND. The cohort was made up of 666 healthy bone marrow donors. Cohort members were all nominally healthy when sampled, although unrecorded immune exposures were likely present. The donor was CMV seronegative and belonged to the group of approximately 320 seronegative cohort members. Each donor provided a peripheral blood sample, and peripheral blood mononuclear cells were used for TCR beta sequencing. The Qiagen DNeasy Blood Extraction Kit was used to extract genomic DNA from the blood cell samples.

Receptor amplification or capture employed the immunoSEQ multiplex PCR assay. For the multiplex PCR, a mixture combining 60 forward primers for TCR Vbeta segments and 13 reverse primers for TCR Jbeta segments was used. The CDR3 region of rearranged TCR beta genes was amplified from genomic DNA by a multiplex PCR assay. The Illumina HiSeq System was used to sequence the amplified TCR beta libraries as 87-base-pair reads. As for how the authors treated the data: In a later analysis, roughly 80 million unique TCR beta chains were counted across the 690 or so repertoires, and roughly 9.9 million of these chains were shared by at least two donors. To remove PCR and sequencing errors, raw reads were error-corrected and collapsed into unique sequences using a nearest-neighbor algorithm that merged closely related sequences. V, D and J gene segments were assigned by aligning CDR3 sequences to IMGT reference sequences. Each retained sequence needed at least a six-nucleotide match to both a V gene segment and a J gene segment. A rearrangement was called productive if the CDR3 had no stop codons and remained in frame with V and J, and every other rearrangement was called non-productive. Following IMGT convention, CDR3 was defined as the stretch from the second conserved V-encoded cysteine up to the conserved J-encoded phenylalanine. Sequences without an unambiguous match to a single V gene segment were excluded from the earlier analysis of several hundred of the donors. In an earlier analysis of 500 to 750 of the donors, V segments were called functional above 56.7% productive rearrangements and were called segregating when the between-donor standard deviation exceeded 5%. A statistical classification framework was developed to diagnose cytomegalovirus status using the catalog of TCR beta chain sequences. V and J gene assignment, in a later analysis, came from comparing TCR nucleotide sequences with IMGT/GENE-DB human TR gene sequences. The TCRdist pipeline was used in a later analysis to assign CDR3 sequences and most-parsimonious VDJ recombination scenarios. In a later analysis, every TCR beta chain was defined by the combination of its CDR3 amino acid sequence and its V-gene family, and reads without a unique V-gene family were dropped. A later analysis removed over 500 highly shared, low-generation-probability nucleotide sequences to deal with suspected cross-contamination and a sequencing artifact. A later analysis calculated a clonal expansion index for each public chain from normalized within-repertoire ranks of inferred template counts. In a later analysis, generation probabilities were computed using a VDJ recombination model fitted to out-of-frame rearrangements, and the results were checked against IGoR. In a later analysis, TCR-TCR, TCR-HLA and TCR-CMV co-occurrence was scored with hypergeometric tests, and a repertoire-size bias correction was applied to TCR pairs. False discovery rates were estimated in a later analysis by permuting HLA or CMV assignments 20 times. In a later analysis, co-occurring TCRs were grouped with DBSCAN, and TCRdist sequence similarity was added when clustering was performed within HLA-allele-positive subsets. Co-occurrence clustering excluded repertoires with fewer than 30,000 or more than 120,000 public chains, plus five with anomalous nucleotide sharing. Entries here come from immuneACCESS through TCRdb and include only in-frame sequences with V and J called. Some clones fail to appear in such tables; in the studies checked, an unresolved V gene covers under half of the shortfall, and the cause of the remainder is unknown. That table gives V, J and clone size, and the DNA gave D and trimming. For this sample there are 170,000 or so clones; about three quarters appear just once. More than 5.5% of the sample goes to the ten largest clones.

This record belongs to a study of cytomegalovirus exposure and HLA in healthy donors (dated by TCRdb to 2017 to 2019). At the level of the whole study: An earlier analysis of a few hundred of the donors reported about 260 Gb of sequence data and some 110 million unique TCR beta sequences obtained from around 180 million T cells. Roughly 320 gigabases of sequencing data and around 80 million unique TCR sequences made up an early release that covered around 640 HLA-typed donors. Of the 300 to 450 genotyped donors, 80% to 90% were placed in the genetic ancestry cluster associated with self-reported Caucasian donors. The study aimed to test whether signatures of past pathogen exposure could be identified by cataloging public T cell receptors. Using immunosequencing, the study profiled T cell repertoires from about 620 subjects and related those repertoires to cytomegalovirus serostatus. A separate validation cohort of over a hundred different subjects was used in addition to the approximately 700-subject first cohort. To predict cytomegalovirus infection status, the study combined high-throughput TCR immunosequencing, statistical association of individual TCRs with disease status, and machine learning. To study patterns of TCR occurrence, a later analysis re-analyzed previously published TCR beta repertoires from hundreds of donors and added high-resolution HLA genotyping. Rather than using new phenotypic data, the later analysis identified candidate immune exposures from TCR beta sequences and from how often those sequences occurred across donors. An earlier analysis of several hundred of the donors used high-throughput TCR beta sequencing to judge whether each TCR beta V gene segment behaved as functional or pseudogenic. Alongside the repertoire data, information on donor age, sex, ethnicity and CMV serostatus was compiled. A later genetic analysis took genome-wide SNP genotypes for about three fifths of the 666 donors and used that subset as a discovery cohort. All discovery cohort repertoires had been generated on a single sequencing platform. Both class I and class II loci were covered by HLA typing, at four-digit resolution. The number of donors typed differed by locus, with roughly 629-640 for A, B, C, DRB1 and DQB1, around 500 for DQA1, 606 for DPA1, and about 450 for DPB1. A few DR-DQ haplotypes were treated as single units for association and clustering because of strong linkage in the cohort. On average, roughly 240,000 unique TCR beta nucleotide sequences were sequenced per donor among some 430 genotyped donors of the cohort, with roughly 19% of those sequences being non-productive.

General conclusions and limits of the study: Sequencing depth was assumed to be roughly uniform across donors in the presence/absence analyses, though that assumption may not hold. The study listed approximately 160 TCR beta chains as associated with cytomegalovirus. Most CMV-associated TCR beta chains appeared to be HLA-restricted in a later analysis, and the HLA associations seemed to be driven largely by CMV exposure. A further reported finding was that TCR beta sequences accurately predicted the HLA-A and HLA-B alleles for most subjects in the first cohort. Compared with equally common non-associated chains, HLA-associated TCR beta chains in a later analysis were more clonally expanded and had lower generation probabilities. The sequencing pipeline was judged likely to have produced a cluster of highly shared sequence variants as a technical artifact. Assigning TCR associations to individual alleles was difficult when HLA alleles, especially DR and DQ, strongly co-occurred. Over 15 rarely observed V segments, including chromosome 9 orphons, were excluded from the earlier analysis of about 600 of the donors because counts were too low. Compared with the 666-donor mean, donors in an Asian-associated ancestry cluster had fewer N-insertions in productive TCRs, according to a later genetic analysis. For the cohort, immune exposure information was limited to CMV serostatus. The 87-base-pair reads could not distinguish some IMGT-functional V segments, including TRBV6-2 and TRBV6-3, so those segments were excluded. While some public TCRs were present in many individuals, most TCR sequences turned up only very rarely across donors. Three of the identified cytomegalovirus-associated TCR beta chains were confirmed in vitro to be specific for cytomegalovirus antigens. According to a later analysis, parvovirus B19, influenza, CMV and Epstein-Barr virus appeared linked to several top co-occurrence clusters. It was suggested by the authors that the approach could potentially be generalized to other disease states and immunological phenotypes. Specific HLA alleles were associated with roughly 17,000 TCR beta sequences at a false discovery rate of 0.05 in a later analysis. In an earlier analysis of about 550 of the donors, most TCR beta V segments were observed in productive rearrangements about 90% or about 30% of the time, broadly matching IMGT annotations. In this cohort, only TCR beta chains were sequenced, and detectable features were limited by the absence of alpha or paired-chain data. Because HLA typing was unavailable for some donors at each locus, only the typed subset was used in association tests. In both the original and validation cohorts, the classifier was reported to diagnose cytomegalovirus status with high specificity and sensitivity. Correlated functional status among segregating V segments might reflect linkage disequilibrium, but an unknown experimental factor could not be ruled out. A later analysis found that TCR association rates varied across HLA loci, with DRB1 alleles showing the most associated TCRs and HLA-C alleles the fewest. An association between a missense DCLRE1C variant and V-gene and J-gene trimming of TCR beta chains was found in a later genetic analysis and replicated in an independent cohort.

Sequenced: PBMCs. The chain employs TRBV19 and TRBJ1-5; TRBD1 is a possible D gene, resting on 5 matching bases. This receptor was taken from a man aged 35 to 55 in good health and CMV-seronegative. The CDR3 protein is CASRSQGNQPQHF. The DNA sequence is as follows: TGTGCCAGTAGATCGCAGGGAAATCAGCCCCAGCATTTT. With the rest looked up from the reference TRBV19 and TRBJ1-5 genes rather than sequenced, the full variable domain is DGGITQSPKYLFRKEGQNVTLSCEQNLNHDAMYWYRQDPGQGLRLIYYSQIVNDFQKGDIAEGYSVSREKKESFPLTVTSAQKNPTAFYLCASRSQGNQPQHFGDGTRLSIL.